This T cell receptor (beta chain) was recovered during a study of cytomegalovirus exposure and HLA in healthy donors. Trimming removed 2 bases at V and 5 bases at J, with 15 bases between. CDR3 length: 15 amino acids. Germline V gives CDR1 SGHTA, CDR2 FQGNSA. In the PCR, 60 Vbeta and 13 Jbeta primers were used. Sequencing was performed with immunoSEQ multiplex PCR; in TCRdb, only in-frame clones are kept and a portion is missing. The table shows 100,000 to 150,000 clones, with roughly 76% occurring only once. This clone showed up just a few times. This clonotype originated in a woman aged 55-70 years in good health and CMV-seropositive. The chain recombines TRBV7-2 with TRBJ1-1, with D hard to call. The sequenced sample was PBMCs. The CDR3 DNA follows: TGTGCCAGCAGCTTAAAACGGGGAGTAGGGACTGAAGCTTTCTTT. Its translation is CASSLKRGVGTEAFF.